The 30 T cell receptor beta chains presented below share a single source sample, sequenced in a study of identifying expanded T cells in peripheral blood. Assay: immunoSEQ multiplex PCR; the TCRdb copy retains only in-frame clones and omits some. Of more than 80,000 clones in the sample, approximately 90% were seen once. Sequenced material: blood. Receptors originate from a person aged 18 to 75 in good health.

The rearrangement joins TRBV21-1 to TRBJ2-5; TRBD1 reflects the table's D call only, with no check against the DNA. TRBV21-1 counts as a pseudogene. The CDR3 extends over 18 amino acids. CDR3 loop: CASNSKDRQGSNQETQYF. In DNA, the CDR3 is TGTGCCAGCAACAGCAAGGATAGACAGGGGAGCAATCAAGAGACCCAGTACTTC.

This chain joins TRBV9 and TRBJ2-7; 9 bases agree with TRBD2. The V gene end was trimmed by 0 bases and the J gene end by 3 bases; junction bases not matched to a gene: 13. CDR1 and CDR2 (germline): SGDLS, YYNGEE. The CDR3 runs 18 residues. The CDR3 bases are TGTGCCAGCAGCGTAGGTACTAGCGGGCCCGTCGGGATCTACGAGCAGTACTTC. It codes for CASSVGTSGPVGIYEQYF.

The chain combines TRBV30 with TRBJ2-5, with D perhaps matching TRBD2 (6 bases). The germline V and J ends were trimmed by 2 bases and 2 bases, with 12 bases remaining between them. Germline lookup yields CDR1 GTSNPN and CDR2 SVGIG (reference sequence). The CDR3 runs to 14 residues. The CDR3 DNA reads as TGTGCCTGGAGTTCGGGACTTAGGCAAGAGACCCAGTACTTC. Protein product: CAWSSGLRQETQYF. Drawing the rest from reference TRBV30 and TRBJ2-5, the complete variable domain is SQTIHQWPATLVQPVGSPLSLECTVEGTSNPNLYWYRQAAGRGLQLLFYSVGIGQISSEVPQNLSASRPQDRQFILSSKKLLLSDSGFYLCAWSSGLRQETQYFGPGTRLLVL.

The chain links TRBV5-1 to TRBJ1-2, with 8 nucleotides matching TRBD1. The germline V gene has CDR1 SGHRS and CDR2 YFSETQ. Losses at the gene ends were 4 bases for V and 6 bases for J; bases not matched to a gene: 5. The CDR3 sequence is 13 residues long. The CDR3 DNA follows: TGCGCCAGCAGCACTCAGGGGGCTGATGGCTACACCTTC. It translates to CASSTQGADGYTF.

The CDR3 protein is CASSLRQGKDYGYTF. The CDR3, as DNA: TGTGCCAGCAGCTTAAGGCAGGGGAAAGACTATGGCTACACCTTC. The chain combines TRBV7-3 with TRBJ1-2; maybe TRBD1 (6 bases). V was clipped by 1 base and J by 3 bases, with 12 bases between them. The CDR3 sequence is 15 residues long. The germline V gene has CDR1 SGHTA and CDR2 FQGTGA.

This clone came up a few times. The chain joins TRBV6-4 to TRBJ2-1; 11 bases match TRBD2. This CDR3 region has 15 residues. V was pared by 8 bases and J by 2 bases, with 5 bases of the junction left unmatched. CDR1 is MRHNA and CDR2 is SNTAGT in the germline V gene. CDR3 DNA: TGTGCCAGCGCCCTAGCGGGAGGAGCCTACAATGAGCAGTTCTTC. It encodes CASALAGGAYNEQFF.

In this sample, this clone turned up once. The chain employs TRBV4-2 and TRBJ1-1; D might be TRBD1 (6 bases). Trimming took off 7 bases at V and 6 bases at J, with 21 bases between the two ends. From germline, CDR1 is LGHNA and CDR2 YNFKEQ. This CDR3 region has 15 residues. For the CDR3, the DNA is TGTGCCAGCACCCCAAGGTGGGGGGGGCCTCCTGAAGCTTTCTTT. This encodes CASTPRWGGPPEAFF.

V gene TRBV18 combines with J gene TRBJ2-1; 10 bases are shared with TRBD1. The CDR3 loop spans 14 amino acids. Germline V gene lookup returns CDR1 KGHSH and CDR2 LQKENI. With V trimmed by 4 bases and J by 8 bases, 5 bases remained unmatched. CDR3 nucleotide sequence: TGTGCCAGCTCACAACAGGGGACAGGGGATGAGCAGTTCTTC. Its translation is CASSQQGTGDEQFF.

A single count supports this clone. The chain couples TRBV11-2 to TRBJ2-2; D remains unclear. V lost 6 bases, J lost 7 bases, and 6 bases lay in between. The CDR3 has 11 amino acids. Germline V gene sequence: CDR1 SGHAT, CDR2 FQNNGV. DNA of the CDR3: TGTGCCAGCAGTAGAGACGGGGAGCTGTTTTTT. It codes for CASSRDGELFF.

This clone has just a few counts. The J gene is TRBJ1-5, the V gene TRBV7-9, with unresolved D. Trimming removed 1 base at V and 7 bases at J, with 11 bases between. This CDR3 contains 14 residues. Germline loops: CDR1 SEHNR, CDR2 FQNEAQ (reference sequence). In DNA, the CDR3 is TGTGCCAGCAGCTTAGGATCAGTCGGACAGCCCCAGCATTTT. Translating gives CASSLGSVGQPQHF.

The rearrangement links TRBV28 to TRBJ1-2; 8 positions match TRBD1. The CDR3 is 14 amino acids. Germline CDR1 reads MDHEN; CDR2 reads SYDVKM. V shed 8 bases and J 3 bases; nucleotides not matched to a gene: 8. Written as DNA, the CDR3 is TGTGCCAGCCGGTTGACAGGGGTCCACTATGGCTACACCTTC. This translates into CASRLTGVHYGYTF.

This chain links TRBV11-2 with TRBJ1-1, with a weak D call TRBD1 (5 bases). The CDR3 loop spans 16 amino acids. From germline, CDR1 is SGHAT and CDR2 FQNNGV. The ends were cut back, 1 base at V and 1 base at J, with 13 bases in the middle. The CDR3 region has the DNA TGTGCCAGCAGCTTAGGTCCGGGACTTAAGAACACTGAAGCTTTCTTT. It is translated as CASSLGPGLKNTEAFF.

The chain uses TRBV5-5 and TRBJ2-3; 7 nucleotides agree with TRBD1. Trimming at V came to 1 base and at J to 8 bases, leaving 10 bases not matched to a gene. The germline V gene encodes CDR1 SGHKS and CDR2 YYEKEE (reference sequence). The CDR3 consists of 15 residues. The DNA for the CDR3 is TGTGCCAGCAGCTTGCGACAGGGTCGTTCGGGTACGCAGTATTTT. Protein product: CASSLRQGRSGTQYF.

The rearrangement links TRBV5-1 to TRBJ1-5; weak D call: TRBD1 (5 bases). CDR1 SGHRS and CDR2 YFSETQ come from the germline V gene. V lost 3 bases, J lost 0 bases, and 13 bases lay in between. The CDR3 length is 16 residues. CDR3: CASSSDNSYSNQPQHF. CDR3 nucleotide sequence: TGCGCCAGCAGCTCGGACAACAGCTATAGCAATCAGCCCCAGCATTTT. Full variable domain (rest looked up from reference TRBV5-1 and TRBJ1-5): KAGVTQTPRYLIKTRGQQVTLSCSPISGHRSVSWYQQTPGQGLQFLFEYFSETQRNKGNFPGRFSGRQFSNSRSEMNVSTLELGDSALYLCASSSDNSYSNQPQHFGDGTRLSIL.

The chain is built from TRBV5-5 and TRBJ1-1; no reliable D call. Germline V gene sequence: CDR1 SGHKS, CDR2 YYEKEE (reference sequence). V lost 0 bases and J lost 1, with 10 bases in between. This CDR3 has 15 amino acids. CDR3 residues: CASSLGLIGNTEAFF. CDR3 DNA sequence: TGTGCCAGCAGCTTGGGACTAATCGGGAACACTGAAGCTTTCTTT.

This clone was seen a few times. The rearrangement uses TRBV5-5 and TRBJ2-1; D is ambiguous. Germline CDR1 SGHKS, CDR2 YYEKEE (reference sequence). V lost 0 bases and J lost 5, with 6 bases in between. The CDR3 length is 13 residues. CDR3 region: CASSLGPDNEQFF. The CDR3 DNA is TGTGCCAGCAGCTTGGGACCGGACAATGAGCAGTTCTTC.

The chain combines TRBV27 with TRBJ2-3; D is undetermined. Germline V gene data show CDR1 as MNHEY and CDR2 as SMNVEV (reference sequence). This CDR3 is 15 amino acids long. V shed 4 bases and J shed 8 bases, with 19 bases lying between them. CDR3 sequence (DNA): TGTGCCAGCAGTTCCCCACGCAGGTTGAGGACTACGCAGTATTTT. Translating gives CASSSPRRLRTTQYF.

J is TRBJ2-7 and V is TRBV5-1, with 13 bases aligning to TRBD2. The germline V gene has CDR1 SGHRS and CDR2 YFSETQ. CDR3 length equals 18 residues. The trim removed 0 bases at V and 0 bases at J, leaving 6 bases unmatched. The CDR3, as DNA: TGCGCCAGCAGCTTGGGACTAGCGGGGGGCTGGTTCTCCTACGAGCAGTACTTC. Encoded protein: CASSLGLAGGWFSYEQYF.

The chain carries TRBV6-5 and TRBJ1-4; 10 bases align to TRBD1. CDR1 and CDR2 from the germline V gene are MNHEY and SVGAGI. J lost 5 bases, V lost 5 bases, and 2 bases had no gene match. CDR3 length equals 14 residues. CDR3 sequence reads: CASSVGQGNEKLFF. In DNA form, the CDR3 reads TGTGCCAGCAGTGTGGGACAGGGGAATGAAAAACTGTTTTTT.

The chain carries TRBV27 and TRBJ2-7; D may be TRBD2 (6 bases). The CDR3 totals 15 residues. Germline CDR1 and CDR2: MNHEY and SMNVEV (reference sequence). V was pared by 4 bases and J by 0 bases, with 13 bases between. The CDR3 reads CASSYSGRISYEQYF. The CDR3 DNA is TGTGCCAGCAGTTATAGCGGTAGGATCTCCTACGAGCAGTACTTC.

The chain links TRBV6-1 to TRBJ2-5; the match to TRBD1 covers 9 bases. The ends lost 4 bases at V and 1 base at J; junction bases unmatched: 4. CDR3 length: 15 amino acids. Germline CDR1 and CDR2: MNHNS and SASEGT. CDR3 in amino acids: CASSVQTGGQETQYF. The CDR3 DNA is TGTGCCAGCAGTGTTCAGACAGGGGGCCAAGAGACCCAGTACTTC.

CDR3 coding DNA: TGTGCCAGCTCACCACCCGCGGGTGGGGCCGCGGAGACCCAGTACTTC. Its protein product is CASSPPAGGAAETQYF. The V and J genes are TRBV18 and TRBJ2-5, with D tentatively TRBD1 or TRBD2 (5 bases each). Trimming took 0 bases from V and 5 from J, leaving 16 bases between them. This CDR3 contains 16 residues. Germline CDR1 and CDR2: KGHSH and LQKENI.

The rearrangement uses TRBV4-2 and TRBJ2-5, with 9 bases fitting TRBD2. There are 16 residues in the CDR3. J was trimmed by 5 bases and V by 0 bases; bases with no gene match: 7. CDR1 and CDR2 from the germline V gene are LGHNA and YNFKEQ. In DNA, the CDR3 is TGTGCCAGCAGCCAAGAGGGCGGGGGGGCTCTGGAGACCCAGTACTTC. Protein product: CASSQEGGGALETQYF.

V and J are TRBV2 and TRBJ2-7; 11 bases agree with TRBD2. The CDR3 has 14 amino acids. V shed 4 bases, J shed 3 bases, and the junction held 2 bases outside the gene matches. CDR1 and CDR2 (germline): SNHLY, FYNNEI. CDR3 DNA: TGTGCCAGCAGTGGGACTAGCGGGTACTACGAGCAGTACTTC. Translation: CASSGTSGYYEQYF.

A note on this clone: Other DNA sequences in the sample encode the same CDR3. The V and J genes are TRBV5-1 and TRBJ2-1; 12 bases line up with TRBD2. Germline values: CDR1 SGHRS, CDR2 YFSETQ. CDR3 length: 16 residues. V gave up 0 bases and J gave up 3 bases; unmatched junction bases: 1. DNA of the CDR3: TGCGCCAGCAGCTTGGCGGGACTAGCGGGCTACAATGAGCAGTTCTTC. Its protein product is CASSLAGLAGYNEQFF. The variable domain in full, completed from reference TRBV5-1 and TRBJ2-1, reads KAGVTQTPRYLIKTRGQQVTLSCSPISGHRSVSWYQQTPGQGLQFLFEYFSETQRNKGNFPGRFSGRQFSNSRSEMNVSTLELGDSALYLCASSLAGLAGYNEQFFGPGTRLTVL.

This clone was observed once. The rearrangement links TRBV20-1 to TRBJ1-1, with a tentative D call TRBD1 (5 bases). Between the trimmed V and J ends, which lost 2 bases and 11 bases, there was a span of 12 bases. Germline loops: CDR1 DFQATT, CDR2 SNEGSKA (reference sequence). CDR3 length: 11 residues. The CDR3 is CSARKVGDAFF. The CDR3 DNA reads as TGCAGTGCTAGAAAGGTGGGGGACGCTTTCTTT.

The chain combines TRBV28 with TRBJ1-1; maybe TRBD1 (5 bases). The CDR3 loop spans 12 amino acids. Trimming removed 7 bases from V and 11 bases from J, with 17 bases in between. CDR1 MDHEN and CDR2 SYDVKM come from the germline V gene. CDR3 DNA: TGTGCCAGCAACCCAGTCGGCAAGGGGGCTTTCTTT. This sequence encodes CASNPVGKGAFF.

This clone occurred once. The chain uses TRBV2 and TRBJ1-4, with unresolved D. This CDR3 is built from 14 residues. With 7 bases removed from V and 8 bases from J, the gap between germline ends came to 17 bases. The germline V gene encodes CDR1 SNHLY and CDR2 FYNNEI. The CDR3 here is CASTRVPRAEKLFF. In nucleotides, the CDR3 is TGTGCCAGCACCCGAGTCCCTCGGGCCGAAAAACTGTTTTTT.

V is TRBV5-1 and J is TRBJ2-7; D possibly corresponds to TRBD1 (5 bases). Trimming shortened V by 0 bases and J by 6 bases, and 16 bases separated the two germline ends. Germline CDR1 SGHRS, CDR2 YFSETQ. The CDR3 extends over 15 amino acids. CDR3 sequence (DNA): TGCGCCAGCAGCTTGGAACAGGCTGGGATAGCCGAGCAGTACTTC. Protein product: CASSLEQAGIAEQYF.

This chain uses TRBV6-1 with TRBJ1-1, with D unclear. This CDR3 is 13 amino acids long. The germline CDR1 and CDR2 sequences are MNHNS and SASEGT. Trimming pared 2 bases from V and 1 base from J, leaving 5 bases between. The CDR3 is CASSELRNTEAFF. CDR3 DNA: TGTGCCAGCAGTGAACTGAGGAACACTGAAGCTTTCTTT.